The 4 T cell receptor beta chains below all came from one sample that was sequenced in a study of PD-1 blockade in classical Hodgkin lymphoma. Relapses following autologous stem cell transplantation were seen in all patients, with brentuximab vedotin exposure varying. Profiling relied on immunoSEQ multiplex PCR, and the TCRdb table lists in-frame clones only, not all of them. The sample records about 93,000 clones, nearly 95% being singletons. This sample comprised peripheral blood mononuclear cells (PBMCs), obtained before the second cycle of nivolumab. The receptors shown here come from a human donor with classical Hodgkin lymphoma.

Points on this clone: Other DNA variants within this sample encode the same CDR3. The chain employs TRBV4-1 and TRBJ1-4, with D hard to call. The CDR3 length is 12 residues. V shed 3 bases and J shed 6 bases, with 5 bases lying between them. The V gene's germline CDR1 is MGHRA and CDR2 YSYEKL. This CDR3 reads CASSHPYEKLFF. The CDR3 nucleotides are TGCGCCAGCAGCCACCCCTATGAAAAACTGTTTTTT.

CDR3 in amino acids: CASSTPGQGHYEQYF. Written as DNA, the CDR3 is TGTGCCAGCAGCACACCGGGACAGGGTCACTACGAGCAGTACTTC. The chain couples TRBV28 to TRBJ2-7; 9 bases line up with TRBD1. Unmatched junction bases numbered 9, after V lost 6 bases and J lost 3 bases. The CDR3 covers 15 residues. Germline V gives CDR1 MDHEN, CDR2 SYDVKM.

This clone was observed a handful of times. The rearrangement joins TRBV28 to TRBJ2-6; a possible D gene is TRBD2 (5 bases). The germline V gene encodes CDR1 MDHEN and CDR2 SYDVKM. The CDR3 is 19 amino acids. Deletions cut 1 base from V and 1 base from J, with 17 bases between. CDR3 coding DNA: TGTGCCAGCAGTTTATACCGGAAAACATGGAGGTCTGGGGCCAACGTCCTGACTTTC. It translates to CASSLYRKTWRSGANVLTF.

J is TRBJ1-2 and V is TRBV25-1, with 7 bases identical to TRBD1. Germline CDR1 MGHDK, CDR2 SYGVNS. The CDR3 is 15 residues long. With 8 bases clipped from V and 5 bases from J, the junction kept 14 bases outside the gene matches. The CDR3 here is CASGSHRGRGYGYTF. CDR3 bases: TGTGCCAGCGGTTCCCACAGGGGAAGGGGTTATGGCTACACCTTC.